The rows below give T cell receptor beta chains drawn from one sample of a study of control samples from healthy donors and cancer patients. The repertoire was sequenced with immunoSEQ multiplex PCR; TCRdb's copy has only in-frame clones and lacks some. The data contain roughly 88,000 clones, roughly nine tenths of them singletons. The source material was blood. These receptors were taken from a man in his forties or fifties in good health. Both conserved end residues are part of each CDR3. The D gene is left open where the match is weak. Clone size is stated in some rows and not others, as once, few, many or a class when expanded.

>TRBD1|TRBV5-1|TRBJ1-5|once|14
TGCGCCAGCAGTGTAGACAGGGAGAATCAGCCCCAGCATTTT
CASSVDRENQPQHF
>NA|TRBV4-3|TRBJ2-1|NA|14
TGCGCCAGCAGCCCAATAACAAGGGGGAATGAGCAGTTCTTC
CASSPITRGNEQFF
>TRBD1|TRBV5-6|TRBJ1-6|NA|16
TGTGCCAGCAGCGCTGAGGGGACAGGGTTAAATTCACCCCTCCACTTT
CASSAEGTGLNSPLHF
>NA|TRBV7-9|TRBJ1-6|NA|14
TGTGCCAGCAGCCTCCCCGCGGGTGACTCACCCCTCCACTTT
CASSLPAGDSPLHF
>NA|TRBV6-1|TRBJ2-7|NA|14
TGTGCCAGCAGTGATTGGGGCAGGGGGGCCGAGCAGTACTTC
CASSDWGRGAEQYF
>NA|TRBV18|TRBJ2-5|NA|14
TGTGCCAGCTCACCACGGGACGGACCCGGGACCCAGTACTTC
CASSPRDGPGTQYF
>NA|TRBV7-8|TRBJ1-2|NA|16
TGTGCCAGCAGCTTAGATAAGGGACACCCTAACTATGGCTACACCTTC
CASSLDKGHPNYGYTF
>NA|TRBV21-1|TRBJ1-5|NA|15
TGTGCCAGCAGCGAGCAGGTTAGAGGCAATCAGCCCCAGCATTTT
CASSEQVRGNQPQHF
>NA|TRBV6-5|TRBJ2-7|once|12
TGTGCCAGCAGGTCACCAAAGGACGAGCAGTACTTC
CASRSPKDEQYF
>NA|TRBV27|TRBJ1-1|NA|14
TGTGCCAGCAGTTCTTATCGGATGAACACTGAAGCTTTCTTT
CASSSYRMNTEAFF
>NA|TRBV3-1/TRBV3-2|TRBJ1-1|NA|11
TGTGCCAGCATCGGCTACACTGAAGCTTTCTTT
CASIGYTEAFF
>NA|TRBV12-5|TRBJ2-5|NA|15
TGTGCTAGTGGTCTCCGGGGCCCCCTCGGAGAGACCCAGTACTTC
CASGLRGPLGETQYF
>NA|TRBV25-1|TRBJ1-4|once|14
TGTGCCAGCAGTGAATTTGGAAAAAATGAAAAACTGTTTTTT
CASSEFGKNEKLFF
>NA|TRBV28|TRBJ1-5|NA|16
TGTGCCAGCACCGCATCTAGAGGGACCCATTCTCAGCCCCAGCATTTT
CASTASRGTHSQPQHF
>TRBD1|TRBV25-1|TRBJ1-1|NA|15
TGTGCCAGCAGTGAGGTCGGACAGGGAAACACTGAAGCTTTCTTT
CASSEVGQGNTEAFF
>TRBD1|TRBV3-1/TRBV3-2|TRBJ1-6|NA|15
TGTGCCAGCAGCCAAGATTTGGGACAGGTTTCACCCCTCCACTTT
CASSQDLGQVSPLHF
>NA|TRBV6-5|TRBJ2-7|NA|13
TGTGCCAGCACAGGCTCCCGGGCCTACGAGCAGTACTTC
CASTGSRAYEQYF
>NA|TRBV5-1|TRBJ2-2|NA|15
TGCGCCAGCAGCTTATACACGGGTCGATCCGGGGAGCTGTTTTTT
CASSLYTGRSGELFF
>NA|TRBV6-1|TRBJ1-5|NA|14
NA
CASSSSGNGQPQHF
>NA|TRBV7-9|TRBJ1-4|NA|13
TGTGCCAGCAGCTTAGAGGGCGGAGGAAAACTGTTTTTT
CASSLEGGGKLFF
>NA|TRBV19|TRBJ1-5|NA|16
TGTGCCAGTAGTATAATTTTGGGGGGGGCTTATCAGCCCCAGCATTTT
CASSIILGGAYQPQHF
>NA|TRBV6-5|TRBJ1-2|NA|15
TGTGCCAGCCCCGGAGGTGCAGGCTCTAACTATGGCTACACCTTC
CASPGGAGSNYGYTF
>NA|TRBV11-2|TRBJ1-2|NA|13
TGTGCCAGCAGCCGGCCCGGAGGCTATGGCTACACCTTC
CASSRPGGYGYTF
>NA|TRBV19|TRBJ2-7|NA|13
TGTGCCAGTAGTAAACTGGACTCCTACGAGCAGTACTTC
CASSKLDSYEQYF
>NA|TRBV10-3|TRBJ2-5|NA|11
TGTGCCACCTCCACTGGGGAGACCCAGTACTTC
CATSTGETQYF
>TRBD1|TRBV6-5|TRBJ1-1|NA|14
TGTGCCAGCAGGAGTGTGACAGGGAGCGCTGAAGCTTTCTTT
CASRSVTGSAEAFF
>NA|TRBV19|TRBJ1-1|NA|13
TGTGCCAGTGGTATAGGGGGGAACACTGAAGCTTTCTTT
CASGIGGNTEAFF
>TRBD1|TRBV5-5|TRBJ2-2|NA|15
TGTGCCAGCACCCGGACAGGGGGGGACACCGGGGAGCTGTTTTTT
CASTRTGGDTGELFF
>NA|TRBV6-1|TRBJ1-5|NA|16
TGTGCCAGCAGTGACGGGGGGGGACGTTCTTATCAGCCCCAGCATTTT
CASSDGGGRSYQPQHF
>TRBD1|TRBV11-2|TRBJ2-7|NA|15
TGTGCCAGCAGCTTAGGGGCAGGGGGCTCCTACGAGCAGTACTTC
CASSLGAGGSYEQYF
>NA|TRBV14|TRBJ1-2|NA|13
TGTGCCAGCAGCCTATTGGGGCCTGGAGGCTACACCTTC
CASSLLGPGGYTF
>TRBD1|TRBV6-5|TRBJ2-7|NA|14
TGTGCCAGCAGCTCGACAGGGGAGTCCTACGAGCAGTACTTC
CASSSTGESYEQYF
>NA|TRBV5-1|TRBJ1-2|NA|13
TGCGCCAGCAGCTTGGCCACATACTATGGCTACACCTTC
CASSLATYYGYTF
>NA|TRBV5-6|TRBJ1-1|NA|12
TGTGCCAGCAGCTTGTTGGGCACTGAAGCTTTCTTT
CASSLLGTEAFF
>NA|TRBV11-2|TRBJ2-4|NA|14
TGTGCCAGCAGCTTCGGGCAGGGTCGAAACATTCAGTACTTC
CASSFGQGRNIQYF
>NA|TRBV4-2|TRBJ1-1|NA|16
TGTGCCAGCAGCCAAGATATAGGGGACTTTCGGAGTGAAGCTTTCTTT
CASSQDIGDFRSEAFF
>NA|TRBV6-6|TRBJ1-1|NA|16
TGTGCCAGCAGCCTCCGTTACGGGACCCTGCACACTGAAGCTTTCTTT
CASSLRYGTLHTEAFF
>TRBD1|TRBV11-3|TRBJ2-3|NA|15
TGTGCCAGCAGCGCCAGACAGGGGGTGACAGATACGCAGTATTTT
CASSARQGVTDTQYF
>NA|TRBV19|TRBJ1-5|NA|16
TGTGCCAGTAGCGTTACAGGGTTTCGGAGCAATCAGCCCCAGCATTTT
CASSVTGFRSNQPQHF
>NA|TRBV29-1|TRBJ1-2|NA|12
TGCAGCGTTGTTCAGGGTCAAGGTGGCTACACCTTC
CSVVQGQGGYTF
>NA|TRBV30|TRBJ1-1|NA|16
TGTGCCCCCCCTGCTACCGGGCCATCCGGGGGCACTGAAGCTTTCTTT
CAPPATGPSGGTEAFF
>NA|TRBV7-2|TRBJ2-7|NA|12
TGTGCCAGCAGCCAAGGGGAACGCGAGCAGTACTTC
CASSQGEREQYF
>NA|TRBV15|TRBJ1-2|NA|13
TGTGCCACCACGGGGGGCGAGGACTATGGCTACACCTTC
CATTGGEDYGYTF
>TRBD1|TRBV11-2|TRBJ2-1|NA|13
TGTGCCAGCAGACAGGGGAACTACAATGAGCAGTTCTTC
CASRQGNYNEQFF
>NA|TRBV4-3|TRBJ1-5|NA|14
TGCGCCAGCAGCCAGAGGCCAGGGAATCAGCCCCAGCATTTT
CASSQRPGNQPQHF
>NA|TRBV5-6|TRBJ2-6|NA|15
TGTGCCAGCAGCTGGGGAGTGTCTGGGGCCAACGTCCTGACTTTC
CASSWGVSGANVLTF
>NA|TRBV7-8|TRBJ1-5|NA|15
TGTGCCAGCAGGACAGGAGTGTCACCCAATCAGCCCCAGCATTTT
CASRTGVSPNQPQHF
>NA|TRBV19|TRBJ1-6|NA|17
TGTGCCAGTGGATCAGCACAGGATTGGGGGTTTGATTCACCCCTCCACTTT
CASGSAQDWGFDSPLHF
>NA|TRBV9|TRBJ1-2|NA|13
TGTGCCAGCAGCGTCTCAGACATCTATGGCTACACCTTC
CASSVSDIYGYTF
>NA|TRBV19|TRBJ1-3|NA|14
TGTGCCAGTAGTACGACAGTCTCTGGAAACACCATATATTTT
CASSTTVSGNTIYF
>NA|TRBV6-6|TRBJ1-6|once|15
TGTGCCAGCAGTGGGGGGGGACGGCTGAAGTCACCCCTCCACTTT
CASSGGGRLKSPLHF
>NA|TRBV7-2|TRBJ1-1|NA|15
TGTGCCAGCAGCTTAGTAAGGGCGATGAACACTGAAGCTTTCTTT
CASSLVRAMNTEAFF
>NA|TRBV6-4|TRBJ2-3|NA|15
TGTGCCAGCAGTGACTCGAATAGTAGCTTTGATACGCAGTATTTT
CASSDSNSSFDTQYF
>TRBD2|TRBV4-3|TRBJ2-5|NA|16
TGCGCCAGCAGCCGAGGACTAGCGGGGGCCGAAGAGACCCAGTACTTC
CASSRGLAGAEETQYF